A single sample gave rise to the 20 T cell receptor beta chains below, sequenced in a study of long-term antiretroviral therapy in people with HIV. The assay used was immunoSEQ (version v3.0), run at survey level. Sequencing used immunoSEQ multiplex PCR; TCRdb keeps in-frame clones, though not all of them. The sample records roughly 29,000 clones, approximately 95% being singletons. The specimen was unsorted PBMCs, collected 5.3 years after starting antiretroviral therapy. Receptors originate from a man aged 50 to 60 with HIV.

This clone was detected once. Other DNA sequences within the sample encode an identical CDR3. CDR3 amino acids: CASSEGQGAYEQYF. The CDR3 bases are TGTGCCAGCAGTGAGGGACAGGGGGCCTACGAGCAGTACTTC. The rearrangement uses TRBV6-1 and TRBJ2-7; 11 positions match TRBD1. CDR1 is MNHNS and CDR2 is SASEGT in the germline V gene. J gave up 2 bases and V 3 bases, and 0 bases lay outside the gene matches. This CDR3 is built from 14 residues.

The chain carries TRBV6-5 and TRBJ2-7; TRBD2 aligns across 8 bases. V lost 4 bases and J lost 2; bases outside the gene matches: 10. Germline-derived CDR1 and CDR2 are MNHEY and SVGAGI. The CDR3 sequence is 16 residues long. Here the CDR3 DNA reads TGTGCCAGCAGTTCTCCCGGGATAGCGGGGACCTACGAGCAGTACTTC. Protein sequence: CASSSPGIAGTYEQYF.

The chain employs TRBV6-5 and TRBJ1-1; 11 bases fit TRBD1. The germline V gene encodes CDR1 MNHEY and CDR2 SVGAGI. The CDR3 contains 15 residues. V gave up 6 bases and J gave up 7 bases; unmatched junction bases: 10. CDR3 sequence (DNA): TGTGCCAGCAGCCGCCTAGCGGGACAGGGGGTTGAAGCTTTCTTT. This codes for CASSRLAGQGVEAFF.

V is TRBV6-6 and J is TRBJ2-7; tentatively, D is TRBD2 (6 bases). The V and J ends lost 2 bases and 5 bases respectively, with 10 bases between them. Germline CDR1 MNHNY, CDR2 SVGAGI (reference sequence). The CDR3 spans 13 residues. The CDR3 DNA reads TGTGCCAGCAGTTACGGTCAGCGGGACGAGCAGTACTTC. Its translation is CASSYGQRDEQYF.

The chain couples TRBV9 to TRBJ2-3; 11 nucleotides match TRBD2. Germline CDR1 SGDLS, CDR2 YYNGEE. After removal of 0 bases from V and 5 bases from J, the junction contained 8 bases not matched to a gene. This CDR3 is 17 amino acids long. CDR3 sequence: CASSVGSGGAAEDTQYF. CDR3 coding DNA: TGTGCCAGCAGCGTAGGTAGCGGGGGGGCCGCGGAAGATACGCAGTATTTT.

This clone was observed a single time. The chain joins TRBV29-1 to TRBJ2-2, with 7 positions matching TRBD1. Germline lookup yields CDR1 SQVTM and CDR2 ANQGSEA. The trim removed 6 bases at V and 4 bases at J, leaving 2 bases unmatched. The CDR3 has 12 amino acids. The CDR3 loop reads CSVGGFTGELFF. CDR3 in DNA: TGCAGCGTAGGGGGCTTCACCGGGGAGCTGTTTTTT.

This chain uses TRBV4-3 with TRBJ1-1, with 7 bases lining up with TRBD1. In germline, CDR1 is LGHNA, CDR2 YSLEER. CDR3 length: 19 residues. Trimming at V came to 0 bases and at J to 0 bases, leaving 13 bases not matched to a gene. This CDR3 is CASSQDRATGQLMNTEAFF. CDR3 nucleotides: TGCGCCAGCAGCCAAGATAGGGCTACGGGACAGCTCATGAACACTGAAGCTTTCTTT.

This chain connects TRBV4-3 to TRBJ2-7; 12 bases match TRBD2. CDR1 LGHNA and CDR2 YSLEER come from the germline V gene. There are 18 residues in the CDR3. Trimming took 0 bases from V and 2 from J; bases not matched to a gene: 8. The CDR3 coding sequence is TGCGCCAGCAGCCAAGATCGGAATCTAGCGGGGGGGACCTACGAGCAGTACTTC. Protein product: CASSQDRNLAGGTYEQYF.

The rearrangement joins TRBV6-1 to TRBJ2-3; 8 positions match TRBD1. CDR1 and CDR2 (germline): MNHNS, SASEGT. The CDR3 is 15 amino acids. Unmatched junction bases numbered 5, after V lost 3 bases and J lost 3 bases. DNA of the CDR3: TGTGCCAGCAGTGAGAGACAGGGGTGGACAGATACGCAGTATTTT. Translated: CASSERQGWTDTQYF.

The J gene is TRBJ2-3, the V gene TRBV27; D is possibly TRBD2 (6 bases). With 6 bases removed from V and 6 bases from J, the gap between germline ends came to 19 bases. The V gene's germline CDR1 is MNHEY and CDR2 SMNVEV (reference sequence). The CDR3 length is 15 residues. CDR3 in amino acids: CASSSLTRSRDTQYF. The CDR3, as DNA: TGTGCCAGCAGCTCCCTGACTAGGAGCAGGGATACGCAGTATTTT.

In nucleotides, the CDR3 is TGTGCCATAAAGGGGGCGCGGACTGAAGCTTTCTTT. Protein sequence: CAIKGARTEAFF. The chain links TRBV10-3 to TRBJ1-1; the match to TRBD1 covers 7 bases. V shed 9 bases, J shed 5 bases, and the junction held 6 bases outside the gene matches. The CDR3 covers 12 residues. Looked up from germline, CDR1 is ENHRY and CDR2 is SYGVKD.

The rearrangement uses TRBV7-3 and TRBJ2-1, with 12 positions matching TRBD2. V shed 6 bases, J shed 10 bases, and the junction held 7 bases outside the gene matches. CDR3 size: 14 residues. Germline CDR1 reads SGHTA; CDR2 reads FQGTGA. CDR3 bases: TGTGCCAGCAGACAGACTAGCGGGGGTGGAGAGCAGTTCTTC. It translates to CASRQTSGGGEQFF. The whole variable domain, remainder taken from reference TRBV7-3 and TRBJ2-1, is GAGVSQTPSNKVTEKGKYVELRCDPISGHTALYWYRQSLGQGPEFLIYFQGTGAADDSGLPNDRFFAVRPEGSVSTLKIQRTERGDSAVYLCASRQTSGGGEQFFGPGTRLTVL.

The V gene is TRBV27, the J gene TRBJ2-1, with D possibly TRBD2 on 5 matching bases. The germline V and J ends were trimmed by 3 bases and 3 bases, with 9 bases remaining between them. Per germline, CDR1 MNHEY and CDR2 SMNVEV (reference sequence). The CDR3 totals 14 residues. DNA of the CDR3: TGTGCCAGCAGTTTCCCCGGGAACTACAATGAGCAGTTCTTC. As protein: CASSFPGNYNEQFF.

The chain is built from TRBV30 and TRBJ1-5; D remains unclear. V was shortened by 1 base and J by 4 bases, with 11 bases between the two germline ends. The CDR3 covers 14 residues. The germline V gene encodes CDR1 GTSNPN and CDR2 SVGIG (reference sequence). CDR3 sequence reads: CAWSDANWNQPQHF. DNA for the CDR3: TGTGCCTGGAGTGATGCCAATTGGAATCAGCCCCAGCATTTT.

This rearrangement joins TRBV7-6 to TRBJ2-7; TRBD2 aligns across 7 bases. This CDR3 has 13 amino acids. V lost 3 bases to trimming and J lost 5 bases; unmatched junction nucleotides: 4. CDR1 SGHVS and CDR2 FNYEAQ come from the germline V gene. The CDR3 sequence: CASSFRTRDEQYF. The CDR3, as DNA: TGTGCCAGCAGCTTCAGGACTAGGGACGAGCAGTACTTC. The variable domain in full, with the rest retrieved from reference TRBV7-6 and TRBJ2-7, is GAGVSQSPRYKVTKRGQDVALRCDPISGHVSLYWYRQALGQGPEFLTYFNYEAQQDKSGLPNDRFSAERPEGSISTLTIQRTEQRDSAMYRCASSFRTRDEQYFGPGTRLTVT.

This clone appeared once. The chain combines TRBV4-2 with TRBJ2-6; 12 nucleotides match TRBD2. Germline values: CDR1 LGHNA, CDR2 YNFKEQ. J lost 1 base, V lost 0 bases, and 10 bases had no gene match. CDR3 size: 21 residues. In DNA form, the CDR3 reads TGTGCCAGCAGCCAAGATCCAGATACTAGCGGGGGGTCGTCTGGGGCCAACGTCCTGACTTTC. This gives the protein CASSQDPDTSGGSSGANVLTF.

This clone has a single count. The chain joins TRBV30 to TRBJ1-4, with D possibly being TRBD1 (6 bases). Germline V gene sequence: CDR1 GTSNPN, CDR2 SVGIG (reference sequence). The V end was cut by 4 bases, the J end by 7 bases, with 16 bases between. This CDR3 contains 14 residues. CDR3 nucleotide sequence: TGTGCCTGGACGGGTGGACAGCTTTCTGAAAAACTGTTTTTT. Translation gives CAWTGGQLSEKLFF.

The J gene is TRBJ2-7, the V gene TRBV7-6; weak D call: TRBD1 (6 bases). The V gene's germline CDR1 is SGHVS and CDR2 FNYEAQ. CDR3 length: 16 amino acids. Trimming pared 2 bases from V and 0 bases from J, leaving 14 bases between. The CDR3 region is CASSLSTGTRSYEQYF. Written as DNA, the CDR3 is TGTGCCAGCAGCTTATCGACAGGAACCCGCTCCTACGAGCAGTACTTC.

The V call is TRBV29-1, the J call TRBJ2-1; 9 bases are shared with TRBD1. The CDR3 is made up of 15 amino acids. Per germline, CDR1 SQVTM and CDR2 ANQGSEA. Trimming took 0 bases from V and 5 from J; bases not matched to a gene: 5. The CDR3 DNA sequence: TGCAGCGTTGAAGATGGGACAGGGTCACACAATGAGCAGTTCTTC. Amino acid sequence: CSVEDGTGSHNEQFF.

This clone came up once. The CDR3 loop is CASSQAVRYPEAFF. The CDR3 nucleotides are TGCGCCAGCAGCCAAGCAGTACGGTATCCTGAAGCTTTCTTT. The rearrangement joins TRBV4-1 to TRBJ1-1, with no clear D. With 1 base removed from V and 6 bases from J, the gap between germline ends came to 12 bases. Germline V lookup: CDR1 MGHRA, CDR2 YSYEKL. The CDR3 is made up of 14 amino acids.